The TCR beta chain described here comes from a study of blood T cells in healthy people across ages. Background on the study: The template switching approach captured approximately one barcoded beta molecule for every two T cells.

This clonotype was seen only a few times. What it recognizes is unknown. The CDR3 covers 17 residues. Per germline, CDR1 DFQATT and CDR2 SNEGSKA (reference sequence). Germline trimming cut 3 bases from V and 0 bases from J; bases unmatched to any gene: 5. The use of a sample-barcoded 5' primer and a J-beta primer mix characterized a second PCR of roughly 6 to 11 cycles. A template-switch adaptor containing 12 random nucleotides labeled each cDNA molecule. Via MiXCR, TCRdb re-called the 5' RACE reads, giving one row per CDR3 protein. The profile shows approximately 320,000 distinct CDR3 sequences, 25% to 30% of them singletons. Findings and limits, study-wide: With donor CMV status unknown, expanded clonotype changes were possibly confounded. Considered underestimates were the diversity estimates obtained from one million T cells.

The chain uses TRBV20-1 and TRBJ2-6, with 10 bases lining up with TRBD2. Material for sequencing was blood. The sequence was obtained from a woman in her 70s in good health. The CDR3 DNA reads TGCAGTGCTAGTTCTAGCGGGAGTTTCTCTGGGGCCAACGTCCTGACTTTC. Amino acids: CSASSSGSFSGANVLTF.